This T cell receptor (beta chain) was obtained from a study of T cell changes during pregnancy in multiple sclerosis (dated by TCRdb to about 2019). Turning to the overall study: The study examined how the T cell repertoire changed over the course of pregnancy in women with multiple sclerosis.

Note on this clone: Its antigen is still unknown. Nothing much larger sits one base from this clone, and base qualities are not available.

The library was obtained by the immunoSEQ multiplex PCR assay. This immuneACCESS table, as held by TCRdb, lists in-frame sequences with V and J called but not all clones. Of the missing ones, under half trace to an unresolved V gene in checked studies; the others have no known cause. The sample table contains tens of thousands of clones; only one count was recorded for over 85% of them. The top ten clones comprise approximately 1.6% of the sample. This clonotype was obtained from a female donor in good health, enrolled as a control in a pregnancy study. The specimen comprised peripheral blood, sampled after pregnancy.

The CDR3 reads as follows: CSVEDLFRLAGQNEQFF. The DNA reads TGCAGCGTTGAAGATCTATTTCGACTAGCGGGACAGAATGAGCAGTTCTTC. The receptor chain draws on TRBV29-1 and TRBJ2-1; 11 bases in between match TRBD2. According to the germline V gene, CDR1 reads SQVTM and CDR2 reads ANQGSEA. Trimming takes 0 bases off V and 7 bases off J; junction bases not matched to a gene: 11. The CDR3 measures 17 amino acids from cysteine to phenylalanine. CDR3 DNA only is kept here, 51 bases in frame from base 1.